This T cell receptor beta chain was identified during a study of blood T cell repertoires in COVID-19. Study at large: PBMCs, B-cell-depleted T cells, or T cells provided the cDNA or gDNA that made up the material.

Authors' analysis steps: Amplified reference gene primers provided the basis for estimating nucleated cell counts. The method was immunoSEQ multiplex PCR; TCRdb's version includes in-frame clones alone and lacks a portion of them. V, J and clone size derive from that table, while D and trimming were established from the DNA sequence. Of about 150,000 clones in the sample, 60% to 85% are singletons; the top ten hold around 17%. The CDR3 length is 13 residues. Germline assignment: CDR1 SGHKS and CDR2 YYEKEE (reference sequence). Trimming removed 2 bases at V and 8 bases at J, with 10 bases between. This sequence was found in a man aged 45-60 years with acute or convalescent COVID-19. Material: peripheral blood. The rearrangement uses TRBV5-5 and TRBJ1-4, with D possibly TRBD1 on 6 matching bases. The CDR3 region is CASSFGTGEKLFF. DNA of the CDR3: TGTGCCAGCAGCTTTGGTACAGGGGAAAAACTGTTTTTT.